This T cell receptor beta chain is drawn from a study of OX40 agonist ivuxolimab in advanced cancers. Study information: Ivuxolimab is a fully human IgG2 antibody that activates OX40 (CD134). Patients in dose escalation had liver, melanoma, kidney or head and neck cancers. Study-wide points: The CD4+ and CD8+ T cells in the blood had expanded clonally by week 6 at 0.1 to 3.0 mg/kg.

The method was immunoSEQ multiplex PCR; TCRdb's version includes in-frame clones alone and lacks a portion of them. The data contain more than 25,000 clones, 80% to 85% of them singletons. Details on this clone: Its target is unknown.

Sampling times: baseline, cycle 4 day 1, cycle 7 day 1. The CDR3 is made up of 20 amino acids. Trimming took 4 bases from V and 3 from J, leaving 30 bases between them. CDR1 and CDR2 (germline): MDHEN, SYDVKM. This clonotype originated in an adult with an advanced solid tumor such as melanoma, head and neck, liver or kidney cancer. The sequencing here drew on CD4+ or CD8+ T cells sorted from blood, taken in a trial of the OX40 agonist ivuxolimab. This rearrangement joins TRBV28 to TRBJ1-2; a weak D match, TRBD1 (6 bases). This CDR3 is CASSSETGTPPRGFYYGYTF. The CDR3 DNA reads TGTGCCAGCAGTTCCGAAACCGGGACACCACCCCGGGGGTTTTACTATGGCTACACCTTC.